This T cell receptor beta chain was found in a study of yellow fever vaccine responses in identical twins. Points from the study as a whole: Twin vaccine T cell responses reportedly seemed partly convergent, partly personalized.

Using its own MiXCR run on the RT-PCR reads, TCRdb lists one record per CDR3 protein. The sample holds some 20,000 distinct CDR3 sequences, around 70% seen once. This clonotype was picked up one time. The target antigen is unknown. Trimming took 2 bases from V and 1 from J, leaving 11 bases between them. Germline assignment: CDR1 SGHVS and CDR2 FNYEAQ. The CDR3 length is 16 residues. Specimen: T cells from blood (PBMCs), unsorted or a sorted subset (not recorded which), collected before or after yellow fever vaccination (not recorded which). V gene TRBV7-6 combines with J gene TRBJ2-2, with D perhaps TRBD1 or TRBD2 (5 bases each). The source of this sequence is a woman aged 18-35 years who received the yellow fever vaccine. The CDR3 DNA is TGTGCCAGCAGCTTAAGTTGGGACGGGAACACCGGGGAGCTGTTTTTT. This sequence encodes CASSLSWDGNTGELFF. The whole variable domain, remainder taken from reference TRBV7-6 and TRBJ2-2, is GAGVSQSPRYKVTKRGQDVALRCDPISGHVSLYWYRQALGQGPEFLTYFNYEAQQDKSGLPNDRFSAERPEGSISTLTIQRTEQRDSAMYRCASSLSWDGNTGELFFGEGSRLTVL.